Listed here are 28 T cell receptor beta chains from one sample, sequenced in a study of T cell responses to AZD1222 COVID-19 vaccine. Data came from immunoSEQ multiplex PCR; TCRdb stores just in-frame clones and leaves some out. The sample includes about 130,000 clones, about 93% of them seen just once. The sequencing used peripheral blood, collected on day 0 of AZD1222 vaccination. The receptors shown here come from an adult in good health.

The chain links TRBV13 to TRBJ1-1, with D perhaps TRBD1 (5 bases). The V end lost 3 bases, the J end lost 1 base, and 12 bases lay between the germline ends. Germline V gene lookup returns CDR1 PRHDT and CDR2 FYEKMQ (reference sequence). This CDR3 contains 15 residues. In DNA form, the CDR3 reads TGTGCCAGCAGCTTTAGGGGAACTGGGAACACTGAAGCTTTCTTT. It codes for CASSFRGTGNTEAFF.

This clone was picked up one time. The CDR3 sequence: CASTPGQGVGEQYF. CDR3 bases: TGTGCCAGTACCCCGGGACAGGGTGTGGGGGAGCAGTACTTC. This chain joins TRBV19 and TRBJ2-7, with 9 bases that match TRBD1. The CDR3 contains 14 residues. CDR1 is LNHDA, CDR2 SQIVND, per germline (reference sequence). V lost 7 bases, J lost 7 bases, and 11 bases stayed unmatched.

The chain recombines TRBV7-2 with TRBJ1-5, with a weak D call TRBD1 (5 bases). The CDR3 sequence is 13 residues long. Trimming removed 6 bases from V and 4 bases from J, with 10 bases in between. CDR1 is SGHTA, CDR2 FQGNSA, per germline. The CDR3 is CASRGEGNQPQHF. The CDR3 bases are TGTGCCAGCAGGGGGGAGGGGAATCAGCCCCAGCATTTT.

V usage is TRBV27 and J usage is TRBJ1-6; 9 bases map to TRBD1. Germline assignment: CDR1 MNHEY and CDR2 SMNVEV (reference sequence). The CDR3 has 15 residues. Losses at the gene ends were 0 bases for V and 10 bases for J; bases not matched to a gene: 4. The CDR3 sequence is CASSLSGQGNSPLHF. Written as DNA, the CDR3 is TGTGCCAGCAGTTTATCTGGACAGGGGAACTCACCCCTCCACTTT.

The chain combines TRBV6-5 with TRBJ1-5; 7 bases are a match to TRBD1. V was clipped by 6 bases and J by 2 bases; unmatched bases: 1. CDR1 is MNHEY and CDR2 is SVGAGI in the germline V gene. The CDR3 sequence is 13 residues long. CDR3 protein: CASRQGRNQPQHF. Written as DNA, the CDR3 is TGTGCCAGCAGACAGGGGCGCAATCAGCCCCAGCATTTT.

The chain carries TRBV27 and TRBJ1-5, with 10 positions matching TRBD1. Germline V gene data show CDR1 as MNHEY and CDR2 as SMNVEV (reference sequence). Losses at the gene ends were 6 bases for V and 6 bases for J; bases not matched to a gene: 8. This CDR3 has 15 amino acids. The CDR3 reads CASSAGTGVLQPQHF. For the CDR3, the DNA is TGTGCCAGCAGCGCCGGGACAGGGGTTCTTCAGCCCCAGCATTTT.

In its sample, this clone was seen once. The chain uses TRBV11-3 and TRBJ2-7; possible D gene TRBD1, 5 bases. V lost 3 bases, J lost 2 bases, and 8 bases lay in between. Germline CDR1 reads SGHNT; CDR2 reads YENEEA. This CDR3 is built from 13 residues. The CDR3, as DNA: TGTGCCAGCAGCTTGGACAATGCCTACGAGCAGTACTTC. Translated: CASSLDNAYEQYF. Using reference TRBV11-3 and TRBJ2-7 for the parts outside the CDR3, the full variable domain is EAGVVQSPRYKIIEKKQPVAFWCNPISGHNTLYWYLQNLGQGPELLIRYENEEAVDDSQLPKDRFSAERLKGVDSTLKIQPAELGDSAVYLCASSLDNAYEQYFGPGTRLTVT.

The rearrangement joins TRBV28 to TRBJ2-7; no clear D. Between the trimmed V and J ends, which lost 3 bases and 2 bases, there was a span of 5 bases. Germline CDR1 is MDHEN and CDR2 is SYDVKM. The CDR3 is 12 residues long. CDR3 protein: CASSFPAYEQYF. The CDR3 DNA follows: TGTGCCAGCAGTTTCCCCGCCTACGAGCAGTACTTC. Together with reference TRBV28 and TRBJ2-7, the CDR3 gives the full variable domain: DVKVTQSSRYLVKRTGEKVFLECVQDMDHENMFWYRQDPGLGLRLIYFSYDVKMKEKGDIPEGYSVSREKKERFSLILESASTNQTSMYLCASSFPAYEQYFGPGTRLTVT.

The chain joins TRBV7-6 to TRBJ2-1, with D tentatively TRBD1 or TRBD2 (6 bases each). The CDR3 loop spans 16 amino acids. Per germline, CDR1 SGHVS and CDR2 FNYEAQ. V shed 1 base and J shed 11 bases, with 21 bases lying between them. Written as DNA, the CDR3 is TGTGCCAGCAGCTTAGTAGCGGACCGGGGGCGCGGTCAGCAGTTCTTC. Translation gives CASSLVADRGRGQQFF.

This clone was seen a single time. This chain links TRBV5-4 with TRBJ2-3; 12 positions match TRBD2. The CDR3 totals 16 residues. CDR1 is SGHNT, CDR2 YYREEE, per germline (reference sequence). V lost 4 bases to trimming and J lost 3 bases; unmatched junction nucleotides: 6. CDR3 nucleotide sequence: TGTGCCAGCAGCCCCGGACTAGCGGGGAGGACAGATACGCAGTATTTT. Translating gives CASSPGLAGRTDTQYF.

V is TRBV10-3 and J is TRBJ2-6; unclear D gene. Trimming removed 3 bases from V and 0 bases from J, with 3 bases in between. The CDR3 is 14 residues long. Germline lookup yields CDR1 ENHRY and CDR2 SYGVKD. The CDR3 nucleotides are TGTGCCATCAGTGATATCTCTGGGGCCAACGTCCTGACTTTC. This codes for CAISDISGANVLTF.

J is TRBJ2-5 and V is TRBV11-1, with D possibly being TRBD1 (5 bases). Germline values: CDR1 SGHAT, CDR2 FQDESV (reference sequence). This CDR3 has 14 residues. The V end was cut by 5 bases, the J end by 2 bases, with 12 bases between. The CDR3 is CASSERQPQETQYF. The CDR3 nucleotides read TGTGCCAGCAGCGAGCGACAGCCACAAGAGACCCAGTACTTC. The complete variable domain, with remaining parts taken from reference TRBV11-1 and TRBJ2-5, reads EAEVAQSPRYKITEKSQAVAFWCDPISGHATLYWYRQILGQGPELLVQFQDESVVDDSQLPKDRFSAERLKGVDSTLKIQPAELGDSAMYLCASSERQPQETQYFGPGTRLLVL.

CDR3 sequence (DNA): TGTGCCAGCAGTTTTCGGAGGGCGGGGGAGCTGTTTTTT. Its protein product is CASSFRRAGELFF. This chain connects TRBV7-3 to TRBJ2-2, with D tentatively TRBD2 (6 bases). The V gene's germline CDR1 is SGHTA and CDR2 FQGTGA. V lost 6 bases and J lost 8, with 13 bases in between. The CDR3 runs to 13 residues.

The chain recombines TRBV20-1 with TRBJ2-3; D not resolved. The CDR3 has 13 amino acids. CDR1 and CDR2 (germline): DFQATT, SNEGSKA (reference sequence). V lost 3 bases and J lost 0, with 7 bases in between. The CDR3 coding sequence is TGCAGTGCTAGTCAGGTTAGCACAGATACGCAGTATTTT. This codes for CSASQVSTDTQYF.

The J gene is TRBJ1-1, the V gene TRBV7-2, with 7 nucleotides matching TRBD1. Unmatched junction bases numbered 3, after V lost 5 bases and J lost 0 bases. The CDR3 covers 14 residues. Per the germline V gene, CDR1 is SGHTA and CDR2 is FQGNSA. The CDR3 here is CASSPGQLNTEAFF. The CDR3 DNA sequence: TGTGCCAGCAGCCCGGGACAGCTGAACACTGAAGCTTTCTTT. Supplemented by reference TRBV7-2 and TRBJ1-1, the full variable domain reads GAGVSQSPSNKVTEKGKDVELRCDPISGHTALYWYRQSLGQGLEFLIYFQGNSAPDKSGLPSDRFSAERTGGSVSTLTIQRTQQEDSAVYLCASSPGQLNTEAFFGQGTRLTVV.

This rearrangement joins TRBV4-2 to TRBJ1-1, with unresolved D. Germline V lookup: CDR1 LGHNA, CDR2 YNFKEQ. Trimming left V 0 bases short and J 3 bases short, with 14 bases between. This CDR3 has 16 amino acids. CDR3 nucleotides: TGTGCCAGCAGCCAAGATGAGAGACCTAAACACACTGAAGCTTTCTTT. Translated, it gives CASSQDERPKHTEAFF.

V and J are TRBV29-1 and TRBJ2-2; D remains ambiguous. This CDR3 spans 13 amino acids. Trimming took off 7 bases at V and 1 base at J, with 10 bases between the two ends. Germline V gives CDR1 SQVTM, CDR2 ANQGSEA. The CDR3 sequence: CSGQTENTGELFF. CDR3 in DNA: TGCAGCGGACAAACAGAGAACACCGGGGAGCTGTTTTTT.

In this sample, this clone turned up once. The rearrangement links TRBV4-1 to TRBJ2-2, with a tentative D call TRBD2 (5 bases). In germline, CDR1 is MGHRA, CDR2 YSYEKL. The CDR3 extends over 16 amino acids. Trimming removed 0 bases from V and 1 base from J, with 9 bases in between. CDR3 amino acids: CASSQDAGLNTGELFF. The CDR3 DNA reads TGCGCCAGCAGCCAAGACGCGGGCTTGAACACCGGGGAGCTGTTTTTT.

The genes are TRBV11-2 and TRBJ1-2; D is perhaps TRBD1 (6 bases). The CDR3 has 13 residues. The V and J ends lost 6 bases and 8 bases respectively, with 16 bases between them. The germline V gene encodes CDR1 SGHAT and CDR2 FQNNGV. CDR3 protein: CASRRGAGSGYTF. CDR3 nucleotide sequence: TGTGCCAGCAGACGGGGGGCGGGGAGCGGCTACACCTTC. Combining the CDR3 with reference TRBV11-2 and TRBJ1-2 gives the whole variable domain EAGVAQSPRYKIIEKRQSVAFWCNPISGHATLYWYQQILGQGPKLLIQFQNNGVVDDSQLPKDRFSAERLKGVDSTLKIQPAKLEDSAVYLCASRRGAGSGYTFGSGTRLTVV.

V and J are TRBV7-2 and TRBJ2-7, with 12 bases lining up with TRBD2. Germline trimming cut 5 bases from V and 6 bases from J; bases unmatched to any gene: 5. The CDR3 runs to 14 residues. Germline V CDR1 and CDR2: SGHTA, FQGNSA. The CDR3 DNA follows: TGTGCCAGCAGCACAGAACTAGCGGGGGGCGAGCAGTACTTC. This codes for CASSTELAGGEQYF.

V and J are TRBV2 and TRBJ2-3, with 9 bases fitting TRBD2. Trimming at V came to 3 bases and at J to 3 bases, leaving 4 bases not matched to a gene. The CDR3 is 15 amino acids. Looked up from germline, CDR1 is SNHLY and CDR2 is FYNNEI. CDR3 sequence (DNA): TGTGCCAGCAGTGAGGTGACTAGCGGTACAGATACGCAGTATTTT. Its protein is CASSEVTSGTDTQYF.

The CDR3 loop is CASKPRTGTTTDTQYF. The CDR3 region has the DNA TGTGCCAGCAAACCCCGGACGGGAACGACGACAGATACGCAGTATTTT. J is TRBJ2-3 and V is TRBV5-5, with D perhaps matching TRBD2 (5 bases). CDR1 and CDR2 from the germline V gene are SGHKS and YYEKEE (reference sequence). The V gene lost 6 bases and the J gene lost 3 bases, with 20 bases spanning the gap. The CDR3 runs 16 residues.

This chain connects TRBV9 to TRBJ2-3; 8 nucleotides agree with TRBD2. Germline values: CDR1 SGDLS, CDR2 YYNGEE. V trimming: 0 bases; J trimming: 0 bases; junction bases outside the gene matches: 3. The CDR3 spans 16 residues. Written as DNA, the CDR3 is TGTGCCAGCAGCGTAGCCGAGCGGGGGAGCACAGATACGCAGTATTTT. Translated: CASSVAERGSTDTQYF. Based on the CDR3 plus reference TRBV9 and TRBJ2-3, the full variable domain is DSGVTQTPKHLITATGQRVTLRCSPRSGDLSVYWYQQSLDQGLQFLIQYYNGEERAKGNILERFSAQQFPDLHSELNLSSLELGDSALYFCASSVAERGSTDTQYFGPGTRLTVL.

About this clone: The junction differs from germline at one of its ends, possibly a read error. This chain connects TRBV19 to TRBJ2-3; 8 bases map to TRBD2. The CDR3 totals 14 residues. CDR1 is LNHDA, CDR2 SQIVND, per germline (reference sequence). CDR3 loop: CASRIGGGTDTQYF. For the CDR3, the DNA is TGTGCCAGTAGGATAGGCGGGGGGACAGATACGCAGTATTTT.

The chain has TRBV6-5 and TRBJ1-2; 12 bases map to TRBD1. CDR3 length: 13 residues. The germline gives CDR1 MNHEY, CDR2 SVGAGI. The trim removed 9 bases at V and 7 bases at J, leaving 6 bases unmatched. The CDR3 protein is CASYRDRGLGYTF. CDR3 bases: TGTGCCAGTTACCGGGACAGGGGGCTTGGCTACACCTTC.

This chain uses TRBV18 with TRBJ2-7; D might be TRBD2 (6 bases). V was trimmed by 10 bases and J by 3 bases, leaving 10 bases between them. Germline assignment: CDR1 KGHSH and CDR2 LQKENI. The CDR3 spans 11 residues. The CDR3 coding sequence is TGTGCCACCAAGGACTACTACGAGCAGTACTTC. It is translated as CATKDYYEQYF.

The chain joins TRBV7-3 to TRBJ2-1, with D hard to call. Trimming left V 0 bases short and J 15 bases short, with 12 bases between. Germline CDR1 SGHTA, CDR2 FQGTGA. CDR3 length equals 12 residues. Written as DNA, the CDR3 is TGTGCCAGCAGCTTAACGGGGAATCCCCGGTTCTTC. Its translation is CASSLTGNPRFF. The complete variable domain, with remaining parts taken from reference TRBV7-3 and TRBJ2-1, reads GAGVSQTPSNKVTEKGKYVELRCDPISGHTALYWYRQSLGQGPEFLIYFQGTGAADDSGLPNDRFFAVRPEGSVSTLKIQRTERGDSAVYLCASSLTGNPRFFGPGTRLTVL.

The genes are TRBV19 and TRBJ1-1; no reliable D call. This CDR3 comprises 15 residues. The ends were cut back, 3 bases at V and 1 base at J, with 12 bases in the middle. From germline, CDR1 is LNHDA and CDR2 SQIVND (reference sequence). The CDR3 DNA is TGTGCCAGTAGTATTTTCACAGCAGGGAACACTGAAGCTTTCTTT. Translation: CASSIFTAGNTEAFF.